Below, 18 T cell receptor beta chains from the same sample are listed, as sequenced in a study of T cells in Graves' hyperthyroidism and ophthalmopathy. RNA transcripts yielded amplified TCR beta CDR3 regions. Initially, a first-round RT-PCR of the TCR CDR3 employed the HTBI primer set. TCRdb re-called the multiplex PCR reads through MiXCR, storing one row per CDR3 protein. The sample carries about 410,000 distinct CDR3 sequences, about 14% recorded once. The sequenced sample was blood. The receptors shown here come from a man aged 18 to 30 with Graves' ophthalmopathy.

This clonotype was seen many times. V and J are TRBV20-1 and TRBJ2-7; D may match TRBD1 or TRBD2 (6 bases each). Germline CDR1 is DFQATT and CDR2 is SNEGSKA (reference sequence). The CDR3 loop spans 13 amino acids. Trimming removed 3 bases at V and 5 bases at J, with 14 bases between. CDR3 loop: CSARGMGGDEQYF. The CDR3 DNA is TGCAGTGCTAGGGGTATGGGGGGCGACGAGCAGTACTTC.

This chain connects TRBV6-1 to TRBJ1-4, with a possible D match to TRBD1 (5 bases). CDR1 and CDR2 (germline): MNHNS, SASEGT. The CDR3 loop spans 16 amino acids. Trimming took off 5 bases at V and 0 bases at J, with 13 bases between the two ends. The CDR3 protein is CASSLRPGPTNEKLFF. The CDR3 DNA follows: TGTGCCAGCAGTTTACGGCCGGGGCCAACTAATGAAAAACTGTTTTTT.

This sequence joins TRBV6-5 and TRBJ1-1, with D tentatively TRBD1 (5 bases). V gave up 0 bases and J gave up 1 base, with 6 bases separating them. CDR3 length: 14 residues. Germline assignment: CDR1 MNHEY and CDR2 SVGAGI. The chain's CDR3 is CASSYSTANTEAFF. CDR3 sequence (DNA): TGTGCCAGCAGTTACTCGACAGCGAACACTGAAGCTTTCTTT.

Details on this clonotype: At one end, the junction sequence differs from germline, possibly due to a read error. The V and J genes are TRBV12-3 or TRBV12-4 and TRBJ2-1; D may be TRBD2 (5 bases). This CDR3 region has 11 residues. For the CDR3, the DNA is TGTGCCGGCAGTCCGGGGAATGAGCAGTTCTTC. It is translated as CAGSPGNEQFF.

This clonotype was observed many times. The CDR3 nucleotides read TGTGCCTGGAGTGTTCGGGGGGAACAGCCCCAGCATTTT. Protein: CAWSVRGEQPQHF. The rearrangement uses TRBV30 and TRBJ1-5; D may be TRBD1 (5 bases). Germline CDR1 GTSNPN, CDR2 SVGIG (reference sequence). The CDR3 sequence is 13 residues long. Trimming removed 0 bases at V and 7 bases at J, with 10 bases between.

This clonotype came up many times. The chain links TRBV20-1 to TRBJ2-1; 9 bases are a match to TRBD2. Germline V gene data show CDR1 as DFQATT and CDR2 as SNEGSKA (reference sequence). V dropped 0 bases and J dropped 7; count of bases not matched to a gene: 7. The CDR3 consists of 15 residues. The chain's CDR3 is CSARDGAGGPNEQFF. The CDR3 nucleotides read TGCAGTGCTAGAGATGGTGCGGGGGGGCCAAATGAGCAGTTCTTC.

There are many counts of this clonotype. CDR3 nucleotide sequence: TGTGCCAGCAGCCGAGGTTGGGCCCCCTACGAGCAGTACTTC. Translation: CASSRGWAPYEQYF. The chain has TRBV27 and TRBJ2-7; D unclear. The CDR3 covers 14 residues. Germline V CDR1 and CDR2: MNHEY, SMNVEV (reference sequence). V was trimmed by 6 bases and J by 2 bases, leaving 14 bases between them.

A few counts support this clonotype. The chain has TRBV10-3 and TRBJ2-2, with TRBD2 identical over 7 bases. J was trimmed by 5 bases and V by 3 bases; bases with no gene match: 6. The CDR3 covers 15 residues. Germline V gene sequence: CDR1 ENHRY, CDR2 SYGVKD. The CDR3 nucleotides are TGTGCCATCAGTGACGGCGGGAGCGGGACCGGGGAGCTGTTTTTT. Protein product: CAISDGGSGTGELFF.

The chain couples TRBV7-2 to TRBJ2-1; tentative D call: TRBD2 (6 bases). Germline CDR1 SGHTA, CDR2 FQGNSA. V dropped 2 bases and J dropped 5 bases, with 13 bases sitting between them. The CDR3 covers 15 residues. DNA of the CDR3: TGTGCCAGCAGCTTATGGAACGGGGGTGACAATGAGCAGTTCTTC. Its protein product is CASSLWNGGDNEQFF.

This clonotype was seen ten or more times. A much larger clone differs by one base, so this may be a read error. The conserved closing phenylalanine or tryptophan is absent in this CDR3, likely reflecting a read error. The chain links TRBV12-3 or TRBV12-4 to TRBJ1-2; 9 positions agree with TRBD1. J gave up 6 bases and V 2 bases, and 4 bases lay outside the gene matches. The CDR3 contains 14 residues. CDR3 loop: CASSLSGTGHGYTL. The CDR3 bases are TGTGCCAGCAGTTTAAGTGGGACAGGGCATGGCTACACCCTC.

This clonotype was counted many times. The chain has TRBV6-1 and TRBJ2-5, with 7 bases aligning to TRBD2. The CDR3 is 16 residues long. V shed 11 bases, J shed 6 bases, and the junction held 21 bases outside the gene matches. The germline V gene encodes CDR1 MNHNS and CDR2 SASEGT. As DNA, the CDR3 is TGTGCCGGCCAGAACGCTAGCGGACGAAACGCGAAGACCCAGTACTTC. Its protein is CAGQNASGRNAKTQYF.

This clonotype has at least ten counts. This chain joins TRBV18 and TRBJ2-5; no reliable D call. This CDR3 spans 15 amino acids. V gave up 5 bases and J gave up 1 base, with 14 bases separating them. In germline, CDR1 is KGHSH, CDR2 LQKENI. The CDR3 DNA reads as TGTGCCAGCTCAGCACAAATCAGCGTCCAAGAGACCCAGTACTTC. Translated, it gives CASSAQISVQETQYF.

This clonotype was seen repeatedly, ten times or more. The chain carries TRBV20-1 and TRBJ2-1; TRBD2 is a possible D gene (6 bases). Germline V gene sequence: CDR1 DFQATT, CDR2 SNEGSKA (reference sequence). This CDR3 contains 15 residues. V was trimmed by 2 bases and J by 4 bases, leaving 15 bases between them. CDR3 nucleotides: TGCAGTGCTAGAAGGAGGGGATCGGGGTACAATGAGCAGTTCTTC. Amino acid sequence: CSARRRGSGYNEQFF.

In its sample, this clonotype was seen many times. V and J are TRBV7-2 and TRBJ2-3; D unclear. The CDR3 runs 11 residues. V lost 5 bases to trimming and J lost 2 bases, with 2 bases between them. Germline V lookup: CDR1 SGHTA, CDR2 FQGNSA. CDR3 nucleotide sequence: TGTGCCAGCAGCGCCACAGATACGCAGTATTTT. It specifies CASSATDTQYF.

The J gene is TRBJ2-7, the V gene TRBV12-3 or TRBV12-4; D is ambiguous. V was cut by 7 bases and J by 2 bases, with 12 bases left in between. The CDR3 sequence is 13 residues long. The chain's CDR3 is CASTSGPTYEQYF. The CDR3 DNA follows: TGTGCCAGCACCTCTGGCCCGACCTACGAGCAGTACTTC.

The table lists this clonotype with a few counts. The V call is TRBV20-1, the J call TRBJ2-2, with 14 bases that match TRBD2. The V and J ends lost 1 base and 3 bases, in that order; junction bases with no gene match: 7. CDR1 is DFQATT and CDR2 is SNEGSKA in the germline V gene (reference sequence). The CDR3 consists of 18 residues. CDR3 region: CSARAGLAGVGHTGELFF. CDR3 DNA: TGCAGTGCTAGAGCGGGACTAGCGGGAGTGGGTCACACCGGGGAGCTGTTTTTT.

The sample holds many counts of this clonotype. V usage is TRBV13 and J usage is TRBJ2-7, with a weak D call TRBD1 (6 bases). V was clipped by 5 bases and J by 4 bases, with 21 bases between them. This CDR3 is built from 16 residues. The germline V gene encodes CDR1 PRHDT and CDR2 FYEKMQ (reference sequence). The CDR3 loop reads CASSPSWRQAGYEQYF. The CDR3 coding sequence is TGTGCCAGCAGCCCGTCCTGGAGACAGGCTGGTTACGAGCAGTACTTC.

This clonotype was detected only a few times. V and J are TRBV7-9 and TRBJ1-1, with a weak D call TRBD1 (5 bases). There are 13 residues in the CDR3. The germline V gene has CDR1 SEHNR and CDR2 FQNEAQ (reference sequence). V lost 1 base and J lost 7, with 10 bases in between. The CDR3 sequence is CASSLVIGGEAFF. The CDR3, as DNA: TGTGCCAGCAGCTTAGTGATCGGGGGTGAAGCTTTCTTT.